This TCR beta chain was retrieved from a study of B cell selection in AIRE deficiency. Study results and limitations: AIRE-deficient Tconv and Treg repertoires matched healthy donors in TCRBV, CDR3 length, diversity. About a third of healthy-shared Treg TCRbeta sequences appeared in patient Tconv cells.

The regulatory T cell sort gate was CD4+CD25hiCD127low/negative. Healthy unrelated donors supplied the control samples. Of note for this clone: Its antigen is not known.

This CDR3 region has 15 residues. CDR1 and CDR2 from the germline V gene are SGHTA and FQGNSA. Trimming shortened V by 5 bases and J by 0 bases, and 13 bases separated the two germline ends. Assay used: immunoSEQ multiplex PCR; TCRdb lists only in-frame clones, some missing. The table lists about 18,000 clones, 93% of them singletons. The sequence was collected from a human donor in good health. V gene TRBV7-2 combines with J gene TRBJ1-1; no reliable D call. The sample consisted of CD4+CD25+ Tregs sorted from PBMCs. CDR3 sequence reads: CASSRRRAVNTEAFF. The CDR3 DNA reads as TGTGCCAGCAGCAGAAGGCGGGCGGTGAACACTGAAGCTTTCTTT.